One sample yielded the 27 T cell receptor beta chains listed below, sequenced in a study of blood T cells in healthy people across ages. Through a sample-barcoded 5' primer and a J-beta primer mix, a second PCR was run for roughly 6 to 12 cycles. TCRdb re-called the 5' RACE reads with MiXCR, one entry per CDR3 protein. The top ten hold roughly 22% of the sample, which has 710,000 or so distinct CDR3 sequences, 22% seen once. Sequencing used blood. These receptors came from a man aged 70 or older in good health.

The rearrangement joins TRBV4-1 to TRBJ1-4; 9 positions agree with TRBD1. V gave up 0 bases and J gave up 7 bases; unmatched junction bases: 6. CDR3 length equals 16 residues. Per germline, CDR1 MGHRA and CDR2 YSYEKL. CDR3 loop: CASSQDPPGQGEKLFF. CDR3 nucleotide sequence: TGCGCCAGCAGCCAAGATCCTCCGGGACAGGGTGAAAAACTGTTTTTT.

This clonotype was observed a few times. A junction end diverges from the germline sequence, so it may reflect a read error. The rearrangement links TRBV5-6 to TRBJ2-2; 12 bases map to TRBD1. The CDR3 runs to 16 residues. From germline, CDR1 is SGHDT and CDR2 YYEEEE. The CDR3 sequence is CAGSSGTGGRTGELFF. Here the CDR3 DNA reads TGTGCCGGCAGCTCCGGGACAGGGGGCCGCACCGGGGAGCTGTTTTTT.

The V and J genes are TRBV9 and TRBJ2-1; possibly TRBD2 for D (6 bases). The V gene lost 3 bases and the J gene lost 8 bases, with 21 bases spanning the gap. Germline-derived CDR1 and CDR2 are SGDLS and YYNGEE. The CDR3 contains 16 residues. The CDR3 loop reads CASSARDSDPLDEQFF. The DNA for the CDR3 is TGTGCCAGCAGCGCACGGGACTCGGATCCTCTTGATGAGCAGTTCTTC.

This clonotype was seen repeatedly, ten times or more. This chain joins TRBV27 and TRBJ1-5; D is unclear. V lost 5 bases and J lost 6, with 11 bases in between. The CDR3 length is 13 residues. Germline-derived CDR1 and CDR2 are MNHEY and SMNVEV (reference sequence). The CDR3 spells CASSLRPSQPQHF. The CDR3 DNA sequence: TGTGCCAGCAGTCTGCGGCCGAGTCAGCCCCAGCATTTT.

This clonotype occurred a few times. At one boundary the junction diverges from the germline segment, which might be a read error. The chain couples TRBV24-1 to TRBJ2-3; TRBD1 aligns across 8 bases. CDR1 is KGHDR and CDR2 is SFDVKD in the germline V gene. This CDR3 has 16 residues. The CDR3 sequence is CATSDFGTGSTDAQYF. Here the CDR3 DNA reads TGTGCCACCAGTGATTTCGGGACAGGAAGCACAGATGCGCAGTATTTT.

This clonotype occurred once. The chain links TRBV7-8 to TRBJ2-1; the match to TRBD2 covers 10 bases. V was clipped by 5 bases and J by 5 bases; unmatched bases: 9. CDR1 is SGHVS, CDR2 FQNEAQ, per germline. This CDR3 has 16 amino acids. As DNA, the CDR3 is TGTGCCAGCAGCCGCTCCGGACTAGCGGCCCACAATGAGCAGTTCTTC. Protein sequence: CASSRSGLAAHNEQFF. The whole variable domain, filled in from reference TRBV7-8 and TRBJ2-1, reads GAGVSQSPRYKVAKRGQDVALRCDPISGHVSLFWYQQALGQGPEFLTYFQNEAQLDKSGLPSDRFFAERPEGSVSTLKIQRTQQEDSAVYLCASSRSGLAAHNEQFFGPGTRLTVL.

This clonotype was seen a handful of times. The chain couples TRBV19 to TRBJ1-1; D is perhaps TRBD1 (5 bases). Between the trimmed V and J ends, which lost 7 bases and 2 bases, there was a span of 17 bases. The CDR3 covers 15 residues. The V gene's germline CDR1 is LNHDA and CDR2 SQIVND (reference sequence). The CDR3 spells CASNQPGLTNTEAFF. In nucleotides, the CDR3 is TGTGCCAGTAACCAACCGGGGCTAACTAACACTGAAGCTTTCTTT.

Concerning this clonotype itself: The missing conserved phenylalanine or tryptophan at the end of this CDR3 makes a read error likely. The DNA is omitted, as the CDR3 cannot be located on it reliably, and the CDR3 follows TCRdb's listing. This chain joins TRBV12-3 or TRBV12-4 and TRBJ2-3; the tabulated D call, TRBD1, remains unverified against the DNA. The CDR3 spans 15 amino acids, including both terminal residues. The CDR3 sequence: CASSLTGGRADTEYS.

V usage is TRBV9 and J usage is TRBJ2-1; D might be TRBD1 or TRBD2, each matching 5 bases. Trimming removed 6 bases at V and 6 bases at J, with 16 bases between. CDR1 and CDR2 from the germline V gene are SGDLS and YYNGEE. There are 14 residues in the CDR3. The CDR3 sequence: CASKPEWGSNEQFF. The CDR3 DNA reads TGTGCCAGCAAGCCTGAGTGGGGGAGCAATGAGCAGTTCTTC.

The V gene is TRBV24-1, the J gene TRBJ1-4; a weak D match, TRBD1 (6 bases). V was clipped by 7 bases and J by 8 bases, with 13 bases between them. This CDR3 has 13 residues. CDR1 KGHDR and CDR2 SFDVKD come from the germline V gene. This CDR3 reads CATSLGGEEKLFF. As DNA, the CDR3 is TGTGCCACCAGCTTGGGGGGCGAGGAAAAACTGTTTTTT.

The chain carries TRBV7-2 and TRBJ1-3, with D possibly being TRBD1 (5 bases). V was clipped by 5 bases and J by 5 bases, with 13 bases between them. This CDR3 contains 14 residues. The germline gives CDR1 SGHTA, CDR2 FQGNSA. The CDR3 is CASSLRSDRNTIYF. Here the CDR3 DNA reads TGTGCCAGCAGCCTACGATCGGACAGAAACACCATATATTTT.

This clonotype was observed a few times. V gene TRBV3-1 combines with J gene TRBJ1-1; a possible D gene is TRBD1 (5 bases). This CDR3 is built from 16 residues. The germline V gene encodes CDR1 LGHDT and CDR2 YNNKEL (reference sequence). V was pared by 2 bases and J by 1 base, with 14 bases between. CDR3 region: CASSQLYAQGNTEAFF. The DNA for the CDR3 is TGTGCCAGCAGCCAACTCTACGCCCAGGGGAACACTGAAGCTTTCTTT.

The chain couples TRBV12-3 or TRBV12-4 to TRBJ2-1, with a possible D match to TRBD1 (5 bases). V was trimmed by 2 bases and J by 4 bases, leaving 12 bases between them. The CDR3 loop spans 15 amino acids. CDR3 nucleotides: TGTGCCAGCAGTTTACAGGGCTCGACGTACAATGAGCAGTTCTTC. It specifies CASSLQGSTYNEQFF.

This clonotype was counted between two and nine times. V and J are TRBV25-1 and TRBJ1-2; no clear D. The germline V and J ends were trimmed by 5 bases and 1 base, with 11 bases remaining between them. Germline V gene data show CDR1 as MGHDK and CDR2 as SYGVNS. This CDR3 contains 14 residues. The CDR3 loop reads CASSIPILNYGYTF. CDR3 DNA sequence: TGTGCCAGCAGTATACCGATCCTTAACTATGGCTACACCTTC.

The chain uses TRBV5-1 and TRBJ2-3, with 13 bases aligning to TRBD2. This CDR3 has 18 residues. The V gene's germline CDR1 is SGHRS and CDR2 YFSETQ. Losses at the gene ends were 4 bases for V and 1 base for J; bases not matched to a gene: 9. The CDR3 region has the DNA TGCGCCAGCAGCATAACGTGGACTAGCGGGAGAGGCACAGATACGCAGTATTTT. It codes for CASSITWTSGRGTDTQYF.

The chain combines TRBV9 with TRBJ2-5, with D unclear. The DNA matches TRBJ2-1 better at its end, which makes the J call doubtful. This CDR3 region has 14 residues. The germline V gene encodes CDR1 SGDLS and CDR2 YYNGEE. The CDR3 spells CASSVDPLLNEQFF. Written as DNA, the CDR3 is TGTGCCAGCAGCGTAGATCCCCTCCTGAATGAGCAGTTCTTC.

This clonotype occurred a few times. This CDR3 is missing its conserved last phenylalanine or tryptophan, likely due to a read error. This chain links TRBV20-1 with TRBJ2-5, with D perhaps matching TRBD1 or TRBD2 (6 bases each). Germline-derived CDR1 and CDR2 are DFQATT and SNEGSKA (reference sequence). Trimming stripped 4 bases from V and 11 bases from J, with 20 bases between. The CDR3 extends over 13 amino acids. CDR3 in amino acids: CSATNIGGWEQYV. CDR3 sequence (DNA): TGCAGTGCTACCAACATAGGGGGGTGGGAGCAGTACGTC.

This clonotype was detected ten times or more. The rearrangement joins TRBV25-1 to TRBJ2-1; D ambiguous. V dropped 0 bases and J dropped 6 bases, with 6 bases sitting between them. CDR1 is MGHDK, CDR2 SYGVNS, per germline. The CDR3 totals 13 residues. CDR3 sequence reads: CASSEYIINEQFF. CDR3 coding DNA: TGTGCCAGCAGTGAATATATTATCAATGAGCAGTTCTTC.

The chain uses TRBV7-9 and TRBJ2-7, with a possible D match to TRBD2 (5 bases). The CDR3 contains 13 residues. Germline V gives CDR1 SEHNR, CDR2 FQNEAQ (reference sequence). V lost 4 bases, J lost 3 bases, and 10 bases lay in between. The CDR3 spells CASSSGDNYEQYV. CDR3 in DNA: TGTGCCAGCAGCTCCGGGGATAACTACGAGCAGTACGTC.

This clonotype occurred a few times. The V call is TRBV12-3 or TRBV12-4, the J call TRBJ1-2; TRBD1 aligns across 10 bases. This CDR3 has 12 amino acids. Trimming removed 6 bases from V and 7 bases from J; junction bases left unmatched: 2. DNA for the CDR3: TGTGCCAGCAGGACAGGGGGCAGTGGCTACACCTTC. This encodes CASRTGGSGYTF.

This clonotype came up many times. The chain has TRBV10-3 and TRBJ2-1, with TRBD2 identical over 9 bases. The ends lost 2 bases at V and 7 bases at J; junction bases unmatched: 9. Germline CDR1 and CDR2: ENHRY and SYGVKD. The CDR3 length is 16 residues. CDR3 in amino acids: CAISEGGRAHGNEQFF. DNA of the CDR3: TGTGCCATCAGTGAGGGCGGGAGGGCCCATGGGAATGAGCAGTTCTTC.

In the case of this clonotype: The junction departs from germline at one end; a sequencing error may be responsible. The rearrangement uses TRBV11-1 and TRBJ2-1, with D possibly matching TRBD2 (5 bases). Germline values: CDR1 SGHAT, CDR2 FQDESV (reference sequence). This CDR3 region has 14 residues. The DNA of the CDR3 is TGCGCCAGCAGCTTAGCGTCAGCCTACAATGAGCAGTTCTTC. It translates to CASSLASAYNEQFF.

The rearrangement links TRBV12-3 or TRBV12-4 to TRBJ1-2, with D perhaps matching TRBD1 (6 bases). The length of the CDR3 is 13 residues. With 3 bases removed from V and 7 bases from J, the gap between germline ends came to 12 bases. Written as DNA, the CDR3 is TGTGCCAGCAGTTTTTCAGGGGCACCTGGCTACACCTTC. This sequence encodes CASSFSGAPGYTF.

This clonotype has a handful of counts. The V and J genes are TRBV12-3 or TRBV12-4 and TRBJ2-3; 8 nucleotides line up with TRBD1. This CDR3 spans 16 amino acids. The ends lost 4 bases at V and 2 bases at J; junction bases unmatched: 8. CDR3 residues: CASSSLQGGDTDTQYF. CDR3 DNA sequence: TGTGCCAGCAGTTCCTTACAGGGGGGAGACACAGATACGCAGTATTTT.

The chain joins TRBV2 to TRBJ1-4; D is ambiguous. Trimming took 5 bases from V and 0 from J, leaving 10 bases between them. The CDR3 contains 15 residues. Germline CDR1 SNHLY, CDR2 FYNNEI. The CDR3 coding sequence is TGTGCCAGCAGTCCGCTCATAGCAACTAATGAAAAACTGTTTTTT. Protein product: CASSPLIATNEKLFF.

V gene TRBV5-1 combines with J gene TRBJ2-3; 8 nucleotides agree with TRBD1. There are 14 residues in the CDR3. Trimming took 4 bases from V and 6 from J; bases not matched to a gene: 7. The germline CDR1 and CDR2 sequences are SGHRS and YFSETQ. The CDR3 DNA is TGCGCCAGCAGCGGGCCAGGGGGCCGCGATACGCAGTATTTT. It is translated as CASSGPGGRDTQYF.

The rearrangement links TRBV27 to TRBJ1-6; D remains unclear. The CDR3 length is 13 residues. Trimming shortened V by 3 bases and J by 10 bases, and 10 bases separated the two germline ends. From germline, CDR1 is MNHEY and CDR2 SMNVEV (reference sequence). CDR3 amino acids: CASSLEKGSPLHF. CDR3 nucleotide sequence: TGTGCCAGCAGTTTGGAGAAGGGATCACCCCTCCACTTT.